Each of the 28 T cell receptor beta chains below was sequenced from the same sample in a study of T cells in Graves' hyperthyroidism and ophthalmopathy. Amplification of TCR beta CDR3 regions used RNA as the template. A first-round RT-PCR of the TCR CDR3 used the HTBI primer set. TCRdb re-analysed the multiplex PCR reads in MiXCR, keeping a single row per CDR3 protein. The table lists hundreds of thousands of distinct CDR3 sequences, under 25% of them singletons, with approximately 49% in the top ten. Sequencing was done on a sample of blood. Receptors originate from a woman in her sixties or seventies with Graves' ophthalmopathy.

In DNA form, the CDR3 reads TGTGCCTGGAGTCCCCAGGAGGATTGGGAGACCCAGTACTTC. This translates into CAWSPQEDWETQYF. The rearrangement uses TRBV30 and TRBJ2-5; tentatively, D is TRBD2 (5 bases). The V and J ends lost 2 bases and 5 bases respectively, with 15 bases between them. This CDR3 is 14 amino acids long. Germline V CDR1 and CDR2: GTSNPN, SVGIG (reference sequence).

This clonotype has a handful of counts. The chain combines TRBV5-1 with TRBJ2-1; 8 bases are shared with TRBD1. Per germline, CDR1 SGHRS and CDR2 YFSETQ. V shed 10 bases, J shed 7 bases, and the junction held 19 bases outside the gene matches. The CDR3 is 16 residues long. The CDR3 region has the DNA TGCGCCTTCCACCAGGAAGGGACAGGTGATGATAATGAGCAGTTCTTC. It yields the protein CAFHQEGTGDDNEQFF.

This clonotype showed up just once. The V call is TRBV5-1, the J call TRBJ2-6; D may be TRBD1 (7 bases). Trimming cost V 0 bases and J 19 bases, with 14 bases left between them. The germline gives CDR1 SGHRS, CDR2 YFSETQ. The length of the CDR3 is 12 residues. The CDR3 nucleotides are TGCGCCAGCAGCTTGGTCAGGGGGGAACCAACTTTC. Its translation is CASSLVRGEPTF.

The V gene is TRBV28, the J gene TRBJ1-1; TRBD1 agrees at 10 bases. The CDR3 is 15 residues long. Trimming removed 8 bases from V and 7 bases from J; junction bases left unmatched: 13. CDR1 is MDHEN, CDR2 SYDVKM, per germline. The CDR3 loop reads CASGGQGSYTSEAFF. The CDR3 nucleotides read TGTGCCAGCGGGGGACAGGGGTCCTACACGAGTGAAGCTTTCTTT.

This clonotype was recorded a few times. This chain's CDR3 is CASSFKGRRETQYF. The DNA for the CDR3 is TGTGCCAGCAGTTTCAAGGGAAGGCGAGAGACCCAGTACTTC. V usage is TRBV27 and J usage is TRBJ2-5; D unclear. This CDR3 is 14 amino acids long. The germline V gene encodes CDR1 MNHEY and CDR2 SMNVEV (reference sequence). The V end was cut by 3 bases, the J end by 4 bases, with 12 bases between.

This clonotype has ten or more counts. V gene TRBV10-3 combines with J gene TRBJ2-6; the match to TRBD1 covers 10 bases. The V segment lost 10 bases and the J segment 3 bases; nucleotides outside the gene matches: 6. This CDR3 region has 15 residues. Germline lookup yields CDR1 ENHRY and CDR2 SYGVKD. CDR3 sequence (DNA): TGTGCCACCGGGACAGGGGTAATTGGGGCCAACGTCCTGACTTTC. Its protein product is CATGTGVIGANVLTF.

Concerning this clonotype itself: A much larger clone sits a single nucleotide away, making a read error possible. This chain connects TRBV28 to TRBJ2-7; TRBD2 is a possible D gene (5 bases). CDR3 length equals 15 residues. CDR1 is MDHEN and CDR2 is SYDVKM in the germline V gene. V dropped 5 bases and J dropped 3 bases, with 17 bases sitting between them. As DNA, the CDR3 is TGTGCCAGCAGTCTCCGGTTTGAGGGCCGCTACGAGCAGTACTTC. It specifies CASSLRFEGRYEQYF.

The CDR3 here is CASSGDYSGSNEKLFF. Written as DNA, the CDR3 is TGTGCCAGCAGTGGAGATTACTCAGGTAGTAATGAAAAACTGTTTTTT. This chain uses TRBV6-1 with TRBJ1-4; D ambiguous. The CDR3 is 16 residues long. Per germline, CDR1 MNHNS and CDR2 SASEGT. Between the trimmed V and J ends, which lost 4 bases and 4 bases, there was a span of 16 bases.

This clonotype was seen a few times. The J gene is TRBJ1-5, the V gene TRBV6-1, with D unclear. Germline CDR1 is MNHNS and CDR2 is SASEGT. The CDR3 is 17 amino acids. V was pared by 6 bases and J by 0 bases, with 18 bases between. The CDR3 nucleotides are TGTGCCAGCAGCCAAATGGGAACAGTTAATAGCAATCAGCCCCAGCATTTT. This sequence encodes CASSQMGTVNSNQPQHF.

This clonotype was counted ten times or more. The V and J genes are TRBV2 and TRBJ2-1; D assignment may be TRBD1 or TRBD2 (6 bases each). V was shortened by 6 bases and J by 9 bases, with 9 bases between the two germline ends. The CDR3 is made up of 11 amino acids. Germline loops: CDR1 SNHLY, CDR2 FYNNEI. The CDR3 reads CASRKGGEQFF. CDR3 DNA: TGTGCCAGCAGGAAGGGGGGTGAGCAGTTCTTC.

This clonotype was observed a single time. This may arise from a read error, as a much more abundant clone is one base away. V and J are TRBV28 and TRBJ2-2, with TRBD1 matching over 7 bases. The CDR3 is 13 amino acids. Germline V CDR1 and CDR2: MDHEN, SYDVKM. V was clipped by 7 bases and J by 5 bases; unmatched bases: 4. The CDR3 DNA sequence: TGTGCCAGCAATCCAGGGGGAACCGGGGAGCTGTTTTTT. Amino acid sequence: CASNPGGTGELFF.

The table lists this clonotype with a few counts. This chain's CDR3 is CASIATGKSYNEQFF. The DNA of the CDR3 is TGTGCCAGCATCGCTACAGGGAAGTCCTACAATGAGCAGTTCTTC. The rearrangement joins TRBV6-1 to TRBJ2-1, with D tentatively TRBD1 (6 bases). The length of the CDR3 is 15 residues. Trimming removed 7 bases from V and 1 base from J, with 14 bases in between. CDR1 and CDR2 (germline): MNHNS, SASEGT.

This clonotype was picked up many times. The rearrangement uses TRBV6-2 or TRBV6-3 and TRBJ2-2; 7 bases align to TRBD2. The junction had 7 bases not matched to a gene; V was cut back by 6 bases and J by 6 bases. The germline CDR1 and CDR2 sequences are MNHEY and SVGEGT. This CDR3 is built from 14 residues. The CDR3 sequence is CASRASGDAGELFF. Here the CDR3 DNA reads TGTGCCAGCAGAGCTAGCGGTGACGCCGGGGAGCTGTTTTTT.

The chain carries TRBV12-3 or TRBV12-4 and TRBJ1-6, with TRBD1 identical over 11 bases. The J segment lost 11 bases and the V segment lost 5 bases, leaving 11 bases of the junction unmatched. This CDR3 is 16 amino acids long. CDR3 protein: CASSGQGALSGPPLHF. The DNA for the CDR3 is TGTGCCAGCAGTGGACAGGGGGCACTCTCAGGTCCACCCCTCCACTTT.

This clonotype was observed at least ten times. The chain uses TRBV10-3 and TRBJ2-5; 7 positions match TRBD1. Germline CDR1 reads ENHRY; CDR2 reads SYGVKD. With 10 bases clipped from V and 4 bases from J, the junction kept 9 bases outside the gene matches. The CDR3 is made up of 13 amino acids. The chain's CDR3 is CATQTGWGETQYF. In DNA form, the CDR3 reads TGTGCCACCCAGACAGGGTGGGGAGAGACCCAGTACTTC.

This clonotype was seen a few times. This chain uses TRBV28 with TRBJ1-4, with TRBD1 identical over 9 bases. The germline gives CDR1 MDHEN, CDR2 SYDVKM. The CDR3 contains 16 residues. J gave up 3 bases and V 5 bases, and 7 bases lay outside the gene matches. This chain's CDR3 is CASSGGQGMANEKLFF. The CDR3 DNA sequence: TGTGCCAGCAGTGGCGGACAGGGGATGGCTAATGAAAAACTGTTTTTT.

This clonotype was seen only a few times. The chain recombines TRBV5-5 with TRBJ2-1; 9 nucleotides agree with TRBD2. V was clipped by 0 bases and J by 5 bases; unmatched bases: 3. CDR3 length: 15 residues. Germline assignment: CDR1 SGHKS and CDR2 YYEKEE (reference sequence). This CDR3 is CASSLDSGRHNEQFF. CDR3 nucleotide sequence: TGTGCCAGCAGCTTGGATAGCGGGAGACACAATGAGCAGTTCTTC.

This clonotype was detected only a few times. The rearrangement joins TRBV3-1 to TRBJ1-1; D gene uncertain. CDR1 is LGHDT and CDR2 is YNNKEL in the germline V gene (reference sequence). The CDR3 extends over 14 amino acids. V was clipped by 0 bases and J by 1 base, with 6 bases between them. This CDR3 reads CASSQDQENTEAFF. The CDR3 DNA reads TGTGCCAGCAGCCAAGATCAGGAGAACACTGAAGCTTTCTTT.

This clonotype occurred a few times. This chain joins TRBV20-1 and TRBJ2-5; 9 positions agree with TRBD2. The trim removed 0 bases at V and 5 bases at J, leaving 10 bases unmatched. CDR1 and CDR2 (germline): DFQATT, SNEGSKA (reference sequence). The CDR3 contains 16 residues. CDR3 nucleotides: TGCAGTGCTAGAGATCGGGTTAGCGGGAGTGGGGAGACCCAGTACTTC. It encodes CSARDRVSGSGETQYF.

CDR3 sequence: CASSPMGNTGELFF. The DNA for the CDR3 is TGTGCCAGCTCTCCAATGGGAAACACCGGGGAGCTGTTTTTT. The V gene is TRBV18, the J gene TRBJ2-2; D ambiguous. V was clipped by 6 bases and J by 2 bases, with 10 bases between them. There are 14 residues in the CDR3. Germline values: CDR1 KGHSH, CDR2 LQKENI.

This clonotype was observed a handful of times. The genes are TRBV3-1 and TRBJ2-5; unclear D gene. This CDR3 is built from 14 residues. Germline V CDR1 and CDR2: LGHDT, YNNKEL (reference sequence). V lost 0 bases, J lost 2 bases, and 7 bases lay in between. Here the CDR3 reads CASSQESYQETQYF. CDR3 coding DNA: TGTGCCAGCAGCCAAGAGAGCTATCAAGAGACCCAGTACTTC.

Only a few counts were recorded for this clonotype. This rearrangement joins TRBV20-1 to TRBJ1-1, with D unresolved. The germline V and J ends were trimmed by 3 bases and 10 bases, with 18 bases remaining between them. CDR3 size: 13 residues. Germline-derived CDR1 and CDR2 are DFQATT and SNEGSKA (reference sequence). The CDR3 DNA sequence: TGCAGTGCTAGGGACCCGGGGAGTGTTGCAGCTTTCTTT. The encoded protein is CSARDPGSVAAFF.

The chain employs TRBV19 and TRBJ1-6, with a weak D call TRBD1 (6 bases). Per germline, CDR1 LNHDA and CDR2 SQIVND (reference sequence). The V end was cut by 0 bases, the J end by 8 bases, with 11 bases between. The CDR3 extends over 15 amino acids. This chain's CDR3 is CASSIEDRPYSPLHF. Written as DNA, the CDR3 is TGTGCCAGTAGTATAGAGGACAGACCATATTCACCCCTCCACTTT.

The count of this clonotype is one. This may be a read error, as it is one base from a much larger clone. J is TRBJ2-7 and V is TRBV28; 8 bases are a match to TRBD2. Germline V gene sequence: CDR1 MDHEN, CDR2 SYDVKM. There are 15 residues in the CDR3. CDR3 bases: TGTGCCAGCACCACCCGAGCGGGAGCGCCCTACGAGCAGCACTTC. Translation: CASTTRAGAPYEQHF.

The chain combines TRBV18 with TRBJ2-7; 12 positions agree with TRBD2. Germline CDR1 and CDR2: KGHSH and LQKENI. The V and J ends lost 3 bases and 7 bases, in that order; junction bases with no gene match: 7. The length of the CDR3 is 15 residues. CDR3 residues: CASSPGLAGKGEQYF. The CDR3 nucleotides are TGTGCCAGCTCACCCGGACTAGCGGGGAAAGGGGAGCAGTACTTC.

This clonotype has ten or more counts. This sequence joins TRBV3-1 and TRBJ1-1; D remains ambiguous. The ends were cut back, 6 bases at V and 0 bases at J, with 8 bases in the middle. The CDR3 sequence is 13 residues long. Germline V gene sequence: CDR1 LGHDT, CDR2 YNNKEL (reference sequence). CDR3 amino acids: CASRRTVNTEAFF. The CDR3 DNA is TGTGCCAGCAGGCGGACGGTGAACACTGAAGCTTTCTTT.

The sample holds many counts of this clonotype. The chain is built from TRBV6-1 and TRBJ1-1; 9 nucleotides agree with TRBD1. The CDR3 runs 15 residues. Germline V gene data show CDR1 as MNHNS and CDR2 as SASEGT. Trimming took 8 bases from V and 5 from J; bases not matched to a gene: 12. CDR3 bases: TGTGCCAGCGAAAGGTCCGGGACAGGGAGTACTGAAGCTTTCTTT. Protein sequence: CASERSGTGSTEAFF.

This clonotype was seen only a few times. This chain joins TRBV10-3 and TRBJ2-7; TRBD1 aligns across 7 bases. This CDR3 is 15 amino acids long. Germline CDR1 and CDR2: ENHRY and SYGVKD. The J segment lost 0 bases and the V segment lost 4 bases, leaving 6 bases of the junction unmatched. CDR3 sequence (DNA): TGTGCCATCAGTGCCTCAGGGGGAGACTCCTACGAGCAGTACTTC. Encoded protein: CAISASGGDSYEQYF.